This T cell receptor beta chain is drawn from a study of blood T cell repertoires in COVID-19. Study details: Sites in the United States, Italy and Spain provided acute and convalescent COVID-19 samples. PBMCs, B-cell-depleted T cells, or T cells were the source of the cDNA or gDNA that made up the material.

Germline V gives CDR1 SGHNT, CDR2 YYREEE (reference sequence). The CDR3 covers 14 residues. This clone was counted only a few times. The junction and the germline gene differ at one end; a read error may be behind it. In the original processing: By means of reference gene primer amplification, nucleated cell counts were estimated. Profiling relied on immunoSEQ multiplex PCR, and the TCRdb table lists in-frame clones only, not all of them. V, J and clone size are taken as reported in that table, and D and trimming were inferred from the DNA itself. The table lists 80,000 or so clones, roughly four fifths of them singletons.

The chain joins TRBV5-4 to TRBJ1-1, with a tentative D call TRBD1 (6 bases). This TCR derives from an elderly man with acute or convalescent COVID-19. Sample: peripheral blood. The CDR3: CASSLGGGNAEAFF. The CDR3, as DNA: TGTGCCAGCAGCTTAGGGGGAGGGAACGCTGAAGCTTTCTTT.